This TCR beta chain was recorded in a study of T cell clonality in common variable immunodeficiency. From germline, CDR1 is SGHRS and CDR2 YFSETQ. The CDR3 totals 15 residues. Trimming cost V 2 bases and J 7 bases; bases outside gene matches: 11. There are many counts of this clone. Sequencing ends 3 residues short of the CDR3 end; the germline J gene provides the rest. Measured with immunoSEQ multiplex PCR; TCRdb has only the in-frame clones, and not every one. This sample comprises around 39,000 clones, none seen once only. This sequence was found in a person aged 18 to 70 in good health. The sequencing sample was made of peripheral blood mononuclear cells. The genes are TRBV5-1 and TRBJ1-1; 7 bases are shared with TRBD1. The covered CDR3 bases are TGCGCCAGCAGCTTACCCTCACAGGGGTCGGTTGAA. Encoded protein: CASSLPSQGSVE. The whole CDR3 is CASSLPSQGSVEAFF. Looking up the rest from reference TRBV5-1 and TRBJ1-1 gives the full variable domain: KAGVTQTPRYLIKTRGQQVTLSCSPISGHRSVSWYQQTPGQGLQFLFEYFSETQRNKGNFPGRFSGRQFSNSRSEMNVSTLELGDSALYLCASSLPSQGSVEAFFGQGTRLTVV.